A single sample gave rise to the 13 T cell receptor beta chains below, sequenced in a study of PD-1 blockade in classical Hodgkin lymphoma. The data were produced by immunoSEQ multiplex PCR, yet TCRdb's version contains in-frame clones alone and is incomplete. The sample holds 35,000 or so clones; around 80% are singletons and the top ten take around 17%. Each patient relapsed following autologous stem cell transplantation, and prior brentuximab vedotin exposure differed. Sequences were derived from peripheral blood mononuclear cells (PBMCs), sampled before the second cycle of nivolumab. These receptors all come from a human donor with classical Hodgkin lymphoma.

CDR3 residues: CASSQDLSGNTIYF. The CDR3 bases are TGTGCCAGCAGCCAAGATCTCTCTGGAAACACCATATATTTT. The chain carries TRBV14 and TRBJ1-3; D uncertain. The CDR3 has 14 residues. Trimming took off 0 bases at V and 0 bases at J, with 3 bases between the two ends. CDR1 is SGHDN, CDR2 FVKESK, per germline.

This clone was detected a few times. This rearrangement joins TRBV4-1 to TRBJ1-2; D remains ambiguous. There are 13 residues in the CDR3. Trimming took 0 bases from V and 10 from J, leaving 12 bases between them. Per germline, CDR1 MGHRA and CDR2 YSYEKL. The CDR3 DNA reads as TGCGCCAGCAGCCAAGATCCGGCTTCGGTCTACACCTTC. This encodes CASSQDPASVYTF.

This clone has only a few counts. The rearrangement links TRBV7-9 to TRBJ1-2, with a weak D call TRBD1 (5 bases). The CDR3 has 17 amino acids. CDR1 is SEHNR, CDR2 FQNEAQ, per germline (reference sequence). Trimming shortened V by 6 bases and J by 0 bases, and 20 bases separated the two germline ends. The CDR3 coding sequence is TGTGCCAGCAGATCTCAGGGTTGGGGGGAACCTAACTATGGCTACACCTTC. Its protein product is CASRSQGWGEPNYGYTF.

This chain uses TRBV6-1 with TRBJ2-5; D may match TRBD1 or TRBD2 (5 bases each). The V end lost 3 bases, the J end lost 5 bases, and 16 bases lay between the germline ends. From germline, CDR1 is MNHNS and CDR2 SASEGT. The CDR3 sequence is 15 residues long. The CDR3 region is CASSEVAGTGETQYF. The CDR3 DNA reads as TGTGCCAGCAGTGAGGTGGCAGGGACGGGGGAGACCCAGTACTTC.

The V call is TRBV7-9, the J call TRBJ2-7; possible D gene TRBD1, 5 bases. Deletions cut 5 bases from V and 6 bases from J, with 8 bases between. The V gene's germline CDR1 is SEHNR and CDR2 FQNEAQ (reference sequence). CDR3 size: 11 residues. The CDR3 region has the DNA TGTGCCAGCAGCCCAGGGTTCGAGCAGTACTTC. As protein: CASSPGFEQYF.

The gene calls are TRBV25-1 and TRBJ2-3; tentatively, D is TRBD2 (5 bases). V was shortened by 3 bases and J by 4 bases, with 11 bases between the two germline ends. This CDR3 is 14 amino acids long. Germline V gene lookup returns CDR1 MGHDK and CDR2 SYGVNS. This chain's CDR3 is CASSESGGADTQYF. The DNA for the CDR3 is TGTGCCAGCAGTGAGAGCGGCGGCGCAGATACGCAGTATTTT. The whole variable domain, remainder taken from reference TRBV25-1 and TRBJ2-3, is EADIYQTPRYLVIGTGKKITLECSQTMGHDKMYWYQQDPGMELHLIHYSYGVNSTEKGDLSSESTVSRIRTEHFPLTLESARPSHTSQYLCASSESGGADTQYFGPGTRLTVL.

The chain combines TRBV12-5 with TRBJ2-1; D possibly uses TRBD1 or TRBD2 (6 bases each). Germline-derived CDR1 and CDR2 are LGHNT and FRNRAP. The germline V and J ends were trimmed by 0 bases and 5 bases, with 14 bases remaining between them. This CDR3 contains 16 residues. The CDR3 sequence: CASGLVPGGSDNEQFF. CDR3 nucleotides: TGTGCTAGTGGTTTGGTCCCCGGGGGCAGTGACAATGAGCAGTTCTTC.

The chain recombines TRBV19 with TRBJ2-6, with a possible D match to TRBD1 (6 bases). The V gene lost 6 bases and the J gene lost 0 bases, with 18 bases spanning the gap. Germline V gives CDR1 LNHDA, CDR2 SQIVND (reference sequence). The CDR3 spans 18 residues. The CDR3 bases are TGTGCCAGTAGCAACCGGGACATAAGACTCTCTGGGGCCAACGTCCTGACTTTC. Residues: CASSNRDIRLSGANVLTF.

This chain links TRBV18 with TRBJ1-5; 7 nucleotides align to TRBD1. J lost 4 bases, V lost 4 bases, and 10 bases had no gene match. CDR1 and CDR2 (germline): KGHSH, LQKENI. The CDR3 loop spans 16 amino acids. CDR3 nucleotide sequence: TGTGCCAGCTCACGTAGACAGGGACGGTGGAATCAGCCCCAGCATTTT. It encodes CASSRRQGRWNQPQHF.

The gene calls are TRBV6-6 and TRBJ1-2; 7 nucleotides agree with TRBD1. The V segment lost 4 bases and the J segment 3 bases; nucleotides outside the gene matches: 5. The CDR3 covers 14 residues. Looked up from germline, CDR1 is MNHNY and CDR2 is SVGAGI (reference sequence). The CDR3 DNA follows: TGTGCCAGCAGTTTTGAAGGGGGCGACTATGGCTACACCTTC. Amino acid sequence: CASSFEGGDYGYTF.

As concerns this clone: The sample holds other DNA sequences that translate to the same CDR3. This sequence joins TRBV7-2 and TRBJ2-7; D remains ambiguous. Between the trimmed V and J ends, which lost 2 bases and 2 bases, there was a span of 4 bases. The CDR3 contains 12 residues. Per the germline V gene, CDR1 is SGHTA and CDR2 is FQGNSA. CDR3 DNA: TGTGCCAGCAGCTTAAGGCCCTACGAGCAGTACTTC. This sequence encodes CASSLRPYEQYF.

The chain links TRBV6-6 to TRBJ1-1; 7 nucleotides match TRBD1. The CDR3 loop spans 16 amino acids. V shed 2 bases and J 1 base; nucleotides not matched to a gene: 7. Germline V gene data show CDR1 as MNHNY and CDR2 as SVGAGI (reference sequence). The CDR3 is CASSYPTGRQNTEAFF. The CDR3 DNA follows: TGTGCCAGCAGTTACCCGACAGGGCGGCAGAACACTGAAGCTTTCTTT.

This chain connects TRBV10-3 to TRBJ1-1; D is perhaps TRBD1 (6 bases). CDR1 ENHRY and CDR2 SYGVKD come from the germline V gene. This CDR3 region has 19 residues. V gave up 0 bases and J gave up 1 base, with 21 bases separating them. Here the CDR3 reads CAISESLDWGAVQNTEAFF. CDR3 nucleotide sequence: TGTGCCATCAGTGAGTCGCTCGACTGGGGGGCGGTTCAGAACACTGAAGCTTTCTTT.